This T cell receptor beta chain was retrieved from a study of shared T cell receptors in the human thymus (dated by TCRdb to the early 2020s). Regarding the complete study: The study examined how self-reactive, shared T-cell receptor alpha chains are generated in the human thymus.

Library preparation used the immunoSEQ multiplex PCR assay. Not all clones reach the TCRdb copy of this immuneACCESS table, which keeps in-frame sequences only. Checked studies attribute under half of the gap to unresolved V genes and leave the rest unexplained. In this sample the table shows approximately 580,000 clones, more than 75% of which occur a single time. The ten largest clonotypes hold 0.013% of the sample. The CDR3 numbers 11 residues from cysteine through phenylalanine. Of all the DNA, just the CDR3 is kept, 33 bases in frame from base 1. V lost 7 bases and J lost 5 bases, and the count of bases not matched to a germline gene is 1. Notes on this clone: The antigen it recognizes is unknown. The sample holds no much larger clone one base away, and base qualities are not on file.

These data were likewise used in another study, on human thymus T cells. The second study's authors report: The donors were immunologically healthy infants in Finland who had open corrective cardiac surgery for congenital heart defects. Thymus tissue was collected as surgical resects that were removed during corrective cardiac surgery. V and J gene segment usage appeared biased in both thymic and peripheral blood repertoires. According to the related research, thymic TCR repertoires were highly overlapping among unrelated individuals. The study described the TCR alpha and beta repertoires in under 10 infant thymus samples and four matching peripheral blood samples. Donor ages ranged from 7 to 244 days, and the cohort comprised about six male and two female infants. Thymocytes were freed from the tissue by mechanical means and kept at -70 degrees C as pellets of roughly 9-33 million cells. A QIAsymphony instrument was used to extract genomic DNA from the frozen cell pellets. Using the immunoSEQ multiplex PCR assay, the TCRB and TCRAD loci were amplified from a standardized quantity of quality-controlled genomic DNA. The V(D)J region was spanned by amplicons of a length sufficient to cover the CDR3 and to identify V and J genes. Through the commercial immunoSEQ service, the amplicons were sequenced on an Illumina platform. Corrections for primer bias and sequencing errors followed previously described methods, while TCRAD and TCRB definitions were based on the IMGT database. Repertoires were analysed with immunoSEQ Analyzer 3.0 and VDJTools, covering basic statistics, V/J segment usage, diversity estimates, rarefaction and pairwise overlap. Chao1, ChaoE, Efron-Thisted, Shannon and inverse Simpson indices were used to estimate diversity, which was also estimated on datasets down-sampled to the smallest sample. For repertoire overlap, CDR3 nucleotide sequence, V gene and J gene had to match strictly, and clustering was done by Jaccard-based multidimensional scaling. On average, thymus samples gave 650,000 to 850,000 unique TCRB clonotypes, whereas blood samples gave some 84,000.

Sequencing was performed on thymocytes. The sequence links TRBV23-1 to TRBJ2-7; 8 bases in the middle match TRBD1. TRBV23-1 counts as an open reading frame of uncertain function. This TCR was recovered from a boy in the first two years of life with a congenital heart defect. Donor details come from another sample of the same person, matched by shared clones. The CDR3 corresponds to CASTTGDEQYF. The bases are TGCGCCAGCACGACAGGGGACGAGCAGTACTTC.